The 31 T cell receptor beta chains below were found in one sample sequenced in a study of PD-1 blockade in classical Hodgkin lymphoma (dated by TCRdb to about 2020). Explained via the paper, the time point label denotes: cycle 4 day 1 (C4D1), after six to seven weeks of nivolumab. All trial patients had relapsed after autologous stem cell transplantation, with cohorts A, B and C differing in prior brentuximab vedotin exposure. Library prep was done by the immunoSEQ multiplex PCR assay. This is the immuneACCESS table as TCRdb keeps it, with only in-frame sequences that have V and J called. A part of the clones is gone; compared with another copy, unresolved V genes explain less than half, and the rest is unexplained. The sample has approximately 45,000 clones on record, roughly 65% of them singletons. The ten most abundant clones make up approximately 2.8% of the sample. Here the sequenced sample was peripheral blood mononuclear cells (PBMCs), taken before the fourth cycle of nivolumab. Receptor source: a human donor with classical Hodgkin lymphoma.

This clone was observed a handful of times. The rearrangement joins TRBV9 to TRBJ2-2; a weak D match, TRBD1 (7 bases). V dropped 4 bases and J dropped 7 bases, with 14 bases sitting between them. The CDR3 is 14 residues long. Germline V gene lookup returns CDR1 SGDLS and CDR2 YYNGEE. CDR3 region: CASSTSGGFGELFF. The CDR3, as DNA: TGTGCCAGCAGCACATCAGGGGGGTTCGGGGAGCTGTTTTTT. The variable domain in full, with the rest retrieved from reference TRBV9 and TRBJ2-2, is DSGVTQTPKHLITATGQRVTLRCSPRSGDLSVYWYQQSLDQGLQFLIQYYNGEERAKGNILERFSAQQFPDLHSELNLSSLELGDSALYFCASSTSGGFGELFFGEGSRLTVL.

This sequence joins TRBV19 and TRBJ2-5; maybe TRBD1 (5 bases). The ends were cut back, 1 base at V and 5 bases at J, with 14 bases in the middle. Germline V gene lookup returns CDR1 LNHDA and CDR2 SQIVND (reference sequence). The CDR3 totals 15 residues. The CDR3 region has the DNA TGTGCCAGTAGTATAGTGGCAGGGATGGGGGAGACCCAGTACTTC. This gives the protein CASSIVAGMGETQYF. The full variable domain, in which reference TRBV19 and TRBJ2-5 provide the parts outside the CDR3, is DGGITQSPKYLFRKEGQNVTLSCEQNLNHDAMYWYRQDPGQGLRLIYYSQIVNDFQKGDIAEGYSVSREKKESFPLTVTSAQKNPTAFYLCASSIVAGMGETQYFGPGTRLLVL.

The chain has TRBV6-5 and TRBJ2-7, with D possibly matching TRBD1 (5 bases). Germline CDR1 is MNHEY and CDR2 is SVGAGI. This CDR3 is built from 11 residues. Between the trimmed V and J ends, which lost 7 bases and 6 bases, there was a span of 10 bases. As DNA, the CDR3 is TGTGCCAGCACCTATAGGGGCGAGCAGTACTTC. It specifies CASTYRGEQYF.

The chain recombines TRBV5-6 with TRBJ2-7; 12 bases are a match to TRBD2. Germline CDR1 is SGHDT and CDR2 is YYEEEE. The CDR3 totals 17 residues. V dropped 4 bases and J dropped 2; count of bases not matched to a gene: 10. The CDR3 DNA sequence: TGTGCCAGCAGCGCGTCAAGACTAGCGGGGGAGACCTACGAGCAGTACTTC. It encodes CASSASRLAGETYEQYF.

The chain links TRBV5-1 to TRBJ2-1; possible D gene TRBD2, 5 bases. The CDR3 is made up of 15 amino acids. V gave up 0 bases and J gave up 4 bases, with 11 bases separating them. Per the germline V gene, CDR1 is SGHRS and CDR2 is YFSETQ. In DNA form, the CDR3 reads TGCGCCAGCAGCTTGGGTGAGGGAGCTTACAATGAGCAGTTCTTC. This encodes CASSLGEGAYNEQFF.

V usage is TRBV6-6 and J usage is TRBJ2-1, with D tentatively TRBD1 (5 bases). The V end lost 6 bases, the J end lost 6 bases, and 6 bases lay between the germline ends. Germline loops: CDR1 MNHNY, CDR2 SVGAGI (reference sequence). The CDR3 consists of 11 residues. The CDR3 sequence is CASRQGNEQFF. CDR3 in DNA: TGTGCCAGCAGGCAGGGCAATGAGCAGTTCTTC.

This chain joins TRBV10-3 and TRBJ1-1, with a weak D call TRBD1 (5 bases). Germline V CDR1 and CDR2: ENHRY, SYGVKD. V lost 11 bases to trimming and J lost 4 bases, with 14 bases between them. This CDR3 is built from 12 residues. As DNA, the CDR3 is TGTGCCGTGGACGGGGGGGGCACTGAAGCTTTCTTT. Translation: CAVDGGGTEAFF.

Sample share makes this clone medium-sized (0.01 to 0.1%). This chain joins TRBV6-5 and TRBJ1-1; 7 positions agree with TRBD1. CDR3 size: 13 residues. Germline assignment: CDR1 MNHEY and CDR2 SVGAGI. The V segment lost 2 bases and the J segment 8 bases; nucleotides outside the gene matches: 5. In nucleotides, the CDR3 is TGTGCCAGCAGTTACGAGGACAGGAGGGAAGCTTTCTTT. Its translation: CASSYEDRREAFF.

This clone was detected only a few times. V is TRBV29-1 and J is TRBJ1-2; 11 bases fit TRBD1. With V trimmed by 7 bases and J by 7 bases, 5 bases remained unmatched. Germline CDR1 SQVTM, CDR2 ANQGSEA. The CDR3 has 12 amino acids. The CDR3 spells CSGGQGAAGYTF. For the CDR3, the DNA is TGCAGCGGAGGACAGGGGGCTGCTGGCTACACCTTC.

The chain has TRBV2 and TRBJ1-5; D is perhaps TRBD1 (5 bases). This CDR3 has 14 residues. V was cut by 7 bases and J by 3 bases, with 13 bases left in between. Germline-derived CDR1 and CDR2 are SNHLY and FYNNEI. The CDR3 nucleotides read TGTGCCAGCACCAGGGATTCCCCCAATCAGCCCCAGCATTTT. It is translated as CASTRDSPNQPQHF.

This chain joins TRBV11-2 and TRBJ1-6; D unclear. The CDR3 totals 12 residues. Germline values: CDR1 SGHAT, CDR2 FQNNGV. V lost 2 bases, J lost 7 bases, and 3 bases lay in between. The CDR3 spells CASSLSNSPLHF. CDR3 bases: TGTGCCAGCAGCTTATCGAATTCACCCCTCCACTTT.

The chain uses TRBV6-6 and TRBJ2-2, with no clear D. The CDR3 loop spans 13 amino acids. V lost 7 bases, J lost 1 base, and 7 bases lay in between. Looked up from germline, CDR1 is MNHNY and CDR2 is SVGAGI (reference sequence). DNA of the CDR3: TGTGCCAGCAAGCACGGGAACACCGGGGAGCTGTTTTTT. It is translated as CASKHGNTGELFF.

The chain couples TRBV7-3 to TRBJ2-1; maybe TRBD1 (6 bases). Trimming left V 5 bases short and J 0 bases short, with 11 bases between. Germline V gene lookup returns CDR1 SGHTA and CDR2 FQGTGA. The CDR3 covers 15 residues. This chain's CDR3 is CASSLDRFSYNEQFF. CDR3 DNA sequence: TGTGCCAGCAGCCTAGACAGGTTCTCCTACAATGAGCAGTTCTTC.

This clone was observed a single time. The J gene is TRBJ1-2, the V gene TRBV21-1; the table's D call, TRBD1, was not checked against the DNA. TRBV21-1 is a pseudogene. The CDR3 sequence is 17 residues long. The CDR3 DNA reads TGTGCCAGCAGCCCGCCTTTAAGGGACAGATCGCGATATGGCTACACCTTC. It codes for CASSPPLRDRSRYGYTF.

The CDR3 is CASSNSGEQFF. DNA for the CDR3: TGCGCCAGCAGCAACTCGGGTGAGCAGTTCTTC. V is TRBV5-1 and J is TRBJ2-1; D unclear. V lost 4 bases and J 9 bases, leaving 8 bases between the germline ends. The CDR3 extends over 11 amino acids. Looked up from germline, CDR1 is SGHRS and CDR2 is YFSETQ.

J is TRBJ1-5 and V is TRBV19, with TRBD1 matching over 9 bases. The germline CDR1 and CDR2 sequences are LNHDA and SQIVND (reference sequence). The ends lost 5 bases at V and 7 bases at J; junction bases unmatched: 12. There are 16 residues in the CDR3. CDR3 loop: CASSSSADRGGQPQHF. The CDR3 DNA is TGTGCCAGTAGTTCCTCCGCGGACAGGGGAGGACAGCCCCAGCATTTT.

The chain links TRBV28 to TRBJ1-2; 7 nucleotides agree with TRBD1. The CDR3 length is 17 residues. The V gene end was trimmed by 0 bases and the J gene end by 2 bases; junction bases not matched to a gene: 9. The germline gives CDR1 MDHEN, CDR2 SYDVKM. The CDR3 DNA sequence: TGTGCCAGCAGTTTATGGTCCCGGGACAGAGAAAACTATGGCTACACCTTC. It encodes CASSLWSRDRENYGYTF.

This clone has a count of ten or more. The rearrangement uses TRBV18 and TRBJ1-1; perhaps TRBD1 as D (6 bases). This CDR3 region has 15 residues. V lost 4 bases and J lost 0, with 12 bases in between. CDR1 KGHSH and CDR2 LQKENI come from the germline V gene. The CDR3: CASSLRGQMNTEAFF. The DNA of the CDR3 is TGTGCCAGCTCACTAAGGGGACAAATGAACACTGAAGCTTTCTTT.

The chain links TRBV6-1 to TRBJ2-7; no clear D gene. The CDR3 contains 15 residues. Germline V gives CDR1 MNHNS, CDR2 SASEGT. Trimming stripped 1 base from V and 7 bases from J, with 17 bases between. The CDR3 loop is CASSEVPGIPGEQYF. DNA of the CDR3: TGTGCCAGCAGTGAAGTTCCAGGTATTCCCGGGGAGCAGTACTTC.

The chain recombines TRBV7-2 with TRBJ2-7; D gene ambiguous. Per the germline V gene, CDR1 is SGHTA and CDR2 is FQGNSA. This CDR3 spans 14 amino acids. V was pared by 2 bases and J by 1 base, with 9 bases between. The CDR3 region has the DNA TGTGCCAGCAGCTTATATTGGGGTTCCTACGAGCAGTACTTC. Amino acids: CASSLYWGSYEQYF.

Sample share makes this clone large (0.1 to 1%). The chain employs TRBV7-3 and TRBJ2-2, with D unclear. Germline assignment: CDR1 SGHTA and CDR2 FQGTGA. The V and J ends lost 1 base and 0 bases respectively, with 6 bases between them. The length of the CDR3 is 15 residues. The CDR3 coding sequence is TGTGCCAGCAGCTTAATCGTCTCGAACACCGGGGAGCTGTTTTTT. Amino acid sequence: CASSLIVSNTGELFF. The full variable domain, its missing parts supplied by reference TRBV7-3 and TRBJ2-2, is GAGVSQTPSNKVTEKGKYVELRCDPISGHTALYWYRQSLGQGPEFLIYFQGTGAADDSGLPNDRFFAVRPEGSVSTLKIQRTERGDSAVYLCASSLIVSNTGELFFGEGSRLTVL.

The rearrangement joins TRBV7-2 to TRBJ2-1; either TRBD1 or TRBD2 may supply D (5 bases each). Germline CDR1 SGHTA, CDR2 FQGNSA. This CDR3 is 16 amino acids long. Between the trimmed V and J ends, which lost 0 bases and 2 bases, there was a span of 11 bases. The CDR3 spells CASSLAHGAAYNEQFF. CDR3 DNA sequence: TGTGCCAGCAGCTTAGCGCACGGGGCGGCCTACAATGAGCAGTTCTTC.

This clone has just one count. V usage is TRBV27 and J usage is TRBJ2-1; 11 bases fit TRBD2. Germline V lookup: CDR1 MNHEY, CDR2 SMNVEV (reference sequence). J gave up 0 bases and V 7 bases, and 5 bases lay outside the gene matches. The CDR3 is 16 residues long. The DNA of the CDR3 is TGTGCCAGCACCCTACTAGCGGGGGCCTCCTACAATGAGCAGTTCTTC. It specifies CASTLLAGASYNEQFF.

The chain employs TRBV28 and TRBJ1-1, with unresolved D. Germline CDR1 MDHEN, CDR2 SYDVKM. The CDR3 covers 14 residues. Between the trimmed V and J ends, which lost 2 bases and 0 bases, there was a span of 7 bases. The CDR3 DNA follows: TGTGCCAGCAGTTTAGTAATTATGAACACTGAAGCTTTCTTT. Its protein is CASSLVIMNTEAFF.

This clone appeared a few times. The V and J genes are TRBV6-6 and TRBJ1-3; D gene unclear. Germline CDR1 and CDR2: MNHNY and SVGAGI (reference sequence). V lost 4 bases and J 8 bases, leaving 9 bases between the germline ends. The CDR3 is made up of 12 amino acids. This CDR3 reads CASSSRGDTIYF. In nucleotides, the CDR3 is TGTGCCAGCAGTTCTCGGGGAGACACCATATATTTT.

The chain uses TRBV7-3 and TRBJ2-7; weak D call: TRBD1 (5 bases). V shed 7 bases and J shed 3 bases, with 13 bases lying between them. This CDR3 region has 13 residues. The germline V gene encodes CDR1 SGHTA and CDR2 FQGTGA. For the CDR3, the DNA is TGTGCCAGCACCGGTAACCAGGGCTACGAGCAGTACTTC. It translates to CASTGNQGYEQYF.

This clone was detected only a few times. The chain carries TRBV5-1 and TRBJ2-7; tentatively, D is TRBD1 (5 bases). The V gene's germline CDR1 is SGHRS and CDR2 YFSETQ. The CDR3 extends over 14 amino acids. The V gene lost 0 bases and the J gene lost 5 bases, with 12 bases spanning the gap. CDR3 DNA: TGCGCCAGCAGCTTGGAGGGCGCAGGGAACGAGCAGTACTTC. Protein: CASSLEGAGNEQYF.

This sequence joins TRBV6-6 and TRBJ2-3; maybe TRBD2 (6 bases). The CDR3 spans 15 residues. V was shortened by 2 bases and J by 4 bases, with 13 bases between the two germline ends. Germline values: CDR1 MNHNY, CDR2 SVGAGI (reference sequence). DNA for the CDR3: TGTGCCAGCAGTTACGGGCGCCCGGGAGCAGATACGCAGTATTTT. Its protein is CASSYGRPGADTQYF.

This clone showed up just a few times. The genes are TRBV7-3 and TRBJ1-1; no clear D. V was cut by 3 bases and J by 4 bases, with 9 bases left in between. The CDR3 is 13 amino acids. Per the germline V gene, CDR1 is SGHTA and CDR2 is FQGTGA. This chain's CDR3 is CASSFDSGTEAFF. DNA for the CDR3: TGTGCCAGCAGCTTCGATTCGGGCACTGAAGCTTTCTTT.

The V and J genes are TRBV29-1 and TRBJ1-1, with unresolved D. Trimming removed 6 bases from V and 0 bases from J, with 14 bases in between. This CDR3 spans 14 amino acids. In germline, CDR1 is SQVTM, CDR2 ANQGSEA. The CDR3 spells CSVASGGVNTEAFF. CDR3 bases: TGCAGCGTCGCCTCGGGAGGCGTGAACACTGAAGCTTTCTTT.

This clone came up a few times. The chain has TRBV5-1 and TRBJ2-7, with 8 bases matching TRBD1. The V gene's germline CDR1 is SGHRS and CDR2 YFSETQ. CDR3 size: 15 residues. J was trimmed by 0 bases and V by 3 bases; bases with no gene match: 5. CDR3 sequence (DNA): TGCGCCAGCAGCTCGGGACAGGTTTACTCCTACGAGCAGTACTTC. Its translation is CASSSGQVYSYEQYF.